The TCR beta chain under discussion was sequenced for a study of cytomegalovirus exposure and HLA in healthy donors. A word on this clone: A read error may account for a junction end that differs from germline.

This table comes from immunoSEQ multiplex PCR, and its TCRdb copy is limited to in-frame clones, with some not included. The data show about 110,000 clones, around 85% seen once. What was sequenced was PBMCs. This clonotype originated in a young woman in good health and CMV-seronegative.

The chain's CDR3 is CASRLSSGGKDTQYF. Here the CDR3 DNA reads TGTGCCAGCCGTTTATCTAGCGGGGGTAAGGATACGCAGTATTTT. The chain has TRBV27 and TRBJ2-3, with 10 bases matching TRBD2. The CDR3 runs 15 residues. From germline, CDR1 is MNHEY and CDR2 SMNVEV (reference sequence).